The present entry profiles one TCR beta chain with its context. These data come from a study of blood T cell repertoires in COVID-19. The overall study: Spain, Italy and the United States supplied samples that represented acute and convalescent COVID-19. PBMCs, B-cell-depleted T cells, or T cells provided the cDNA or gDNA that made up the material.

Authors' data handling: Amplification of reference gene primers provided the estimated nucleated cell counts. Assay: immunoSEQ multiplex PCR; the TCRdb copy retains only in-frame clones and omits some. That table is the source of V, J and clone size, and D and trimming were worked out from the DNA. The sample contains 100,000 or so clones, around 92% of which appear only once. This receptor was taken from a man aged 50 to 60 with active COVID-19. Sequencing input: peripheral blood.

Written as DNA, the CDR3 is TGTGCCAGCACCGCGGATGCAGGGGCCAACGTCCTGACTTTC. Amino acid sequence: CASTADAGANVLTF. The chain employs TRBV6-5 and TRBJ2-6; D is uncertain. There are 14 residues in the CDR3. Germline V CDR1 and CDR2: MNHEY, SVGAGI. Trimming cost V 7 bases and J 4 bases, with 11 bases left between them.